The following is a T cell receptor (beta chain) sequence with its context. What it recognizes is unknown. Per sample, roughly 94,000 TCR templates underwent assay. Assay used: immunoSEQ multiplex PCR; TCRdb lists only in-frame clones, some missing. Among some 100,000 clones, approximately 92% were seen once, and the ten largest hold roughly 2.7%. The germline V and J ends were trimmed by 4 bases and 0 bases, with 21 bases remaining between them. The length of the CDR3 is 18 residues. Per germline, CDR1 SGDLS and CDR2 YYNGEE. This sample was taken from a study of siplizumab effects on memory and regulatory T cells. Study observations and caveats: There were only a minor fraction of alloreactive clones that mapped to unstimulated subsets. Roughly 75-96% of proliferating clones (CD4+ or CD8+) could not be assigned a naive or memory phenotype. With siplizumab, mappable alloreactive CD4+ clones averaged roughly 64% Treg-derived, versus approximately 29% in controls.

The sequencing sample was made of CD4+ T cells sorted from blood. J is TRBJ2-3 and V is TRBV9, with D possibly matching TRBD2 (5 bases). The clonotype originates from a human donor in good health. Some clones in this sample may be carry-over from other donors' samples. CDR3 in amino acids: CASSPRSRTGSSTDTQYF. The CDR3 bases are TGTGCCAGCAGCCCCCGCTCGCGGACTGGCTCAAGCACAGATACGCAGTATTTT.